Listed here is a single T cell receptor (beta chain). This sample is part of a study of blood T cells in healthy people across ages. A second roughly 6 to 12 cycle PCR used barcoded and J-beta primers. MiXCR, run by TCRdb on the 5' RACE reads, gives a single entry per CDR3 protein. The profile shows about 720,000 distinct CDR3 sequences, approximately 22% of them singletons. The V end was cut by 4 bases, the J end by 4 bases, with 9 bases between. This CDR3 contains 13 residues. Germline V gene lookup returns CDR1 SGHVS and CDR2 FNYEAQ. The chain has TRBV7-6 and TRBJ2-3; possibly TRBD2 for D (6 bases). The sample was blood. This clonotype was obtained from a man in his 70s in good health. Written as DNA, the CDR3 is TGTGCCAGCAGCTACGGGACTTCAGATACGCAGTATTTT. The encoded protein is CASSYGTSDTQYF. The full variable domain, completed using reference TRBV7-6 and TRBJ2-3, is GAGVSQSPRYKVTKRGQDVALRCDPISGHVSLYWYRQALGQGPEFLTYFNYEAQQDKSGLPNDRFSAERPEGSISTLTIQRTEQRDSAMYRCASSYGTSDTQYFGPGTRLTVL.